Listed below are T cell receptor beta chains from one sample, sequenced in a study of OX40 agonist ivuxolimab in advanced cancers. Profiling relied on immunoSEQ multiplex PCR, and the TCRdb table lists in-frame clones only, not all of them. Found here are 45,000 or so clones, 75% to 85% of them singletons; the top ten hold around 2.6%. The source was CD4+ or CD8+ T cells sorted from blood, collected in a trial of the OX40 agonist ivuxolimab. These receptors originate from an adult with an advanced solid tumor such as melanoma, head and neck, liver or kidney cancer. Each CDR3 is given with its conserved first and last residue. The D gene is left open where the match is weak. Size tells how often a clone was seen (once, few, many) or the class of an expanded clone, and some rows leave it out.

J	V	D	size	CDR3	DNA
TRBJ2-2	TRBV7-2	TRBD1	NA	CASSSQGAANTGELFF	TGTGCCAGCAGCTCCCAGGGGGCTGCGAACACCGGGGAGCTGTTTTTT
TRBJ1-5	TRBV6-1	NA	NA	CASSADGFSNQPQHF	TGTGCCAGCTCCGCGGACGGTTTTAGCAATCAGCCCCAGCATTTT
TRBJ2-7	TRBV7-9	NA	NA	CASSKGDGIYEQYF	TGTGCCAGCAGCAAAGGCGACGGAATCTACGAGCAGTACTTC
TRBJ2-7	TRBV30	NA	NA	CAWSAGITSYEQYF	TGTGCCTGGAGTGCAGGGATCACCTCCTACGAGCAGTACTTC
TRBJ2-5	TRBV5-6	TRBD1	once	CASSFGGTGIHQYF	TGTGCCAGCAGCTTTGGCGGGACAGGTATTCACCAGTACTTC
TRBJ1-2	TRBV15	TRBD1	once	CATSRGLTGGSYGYTF	TGTGCCACCAGCAGGGGACTTACAGGGGGGAGCTATGGCTACACCTTC
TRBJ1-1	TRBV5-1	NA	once	CASSFQGQSTEAFF	TGCGCCAGCAGCTTTCAGGGCCAGAGCACTGAAGCTTTCTTT
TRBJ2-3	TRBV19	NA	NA	CASCPSRSTDTQYF	TGTGCCAGTTGCCCTTCTCGAAGCACAGATACGCAGTATTTT
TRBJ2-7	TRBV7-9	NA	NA	CASSLGVRYEQYF	TGTGCCAGCAGCTTGGGGGTCCGCTACGAGCAGTACTTC
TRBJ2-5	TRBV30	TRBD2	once	CAWSVRPGLASAETQYF	TGTGCCTGGAGTGTACGACCCGGACTAGCATCAGCAGAGACCCAGTACTTC
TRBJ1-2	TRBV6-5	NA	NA	CASSETAGNYGYTF	TGTGCCAGCAGTGAGACGGCGGGGAACTATGGCTACACCTTC
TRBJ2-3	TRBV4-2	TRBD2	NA	CASSQVSASGGSDTQYF	TGTGCCAGCAGCCAAGTTTCAGCTAGCGGGGGTTCAGATACGCAGTATTTT
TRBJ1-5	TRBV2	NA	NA	CASSGGHNQPQHF	TGTGCCAGCAGTGGGGGCCACAATCAGCCCCAGCATTTT
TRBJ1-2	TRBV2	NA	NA	CASSVNRPYGYTF	TGTGCCAGCAGTGTTAACAGACCCTATGGCTACACCTTC
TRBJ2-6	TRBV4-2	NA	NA	CASSPQAGANVLTF	TGTGCCAGCAGCCCACAAGCTGGGGCCAACGTCCTGACTTTC
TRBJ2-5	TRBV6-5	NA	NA	CASSYTGRRQGQQEYF	TGTGCCAGCAGTTACACAGGTCGGCGGCAGGGGCAGCAGGAGTACTTC
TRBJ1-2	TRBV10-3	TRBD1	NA	CAISESGTGRGDGYTF	TGTGCCATCAGTGAGTCGGGGACAGGGCGTGGAGATGGCTACACCTTC